Below are 28 T cell receptor beta chains sequenced from a single sample in a study of regulatory T cells in long-lasting Graves disease (dated by TCRdb to 2020 to 2022). Library preparation employed multiplex PCR. The run used an Illumina HiSeq 4000. To build TCR beta libraries, CDR3 regions were amplified by Arm-PCR using iRepertoire HTBI primers. TCRdb ran its own pipeline on the public reads, namely fastp trimming at Q25 and MiXCR clone calling, and kept in-frame beta chains. A single entry per CDR3 protein holds the most common genes and DNA from its merged rows. The sample table lists 500,000 to 700,000 distinct CDR3 sequences, roughly 16% of them with a count of one. 15% to 20% of the sample lies in the top ten. The time point label for this specimen denotes: newly diagnosed GD, antithyroid drugs for less than 3 months. For both TCR sequencing and RNA sequencing, RNA was extracted from PBMCs in TRIzol.

This sample was also put to use in a study of T cells in Graves' hyperthyroidism and ophthalmopathy.

Sequenced here: peripheral blood mononuclear cells (PBMCs), sampled at new diagnosis, from a patient treated with antithyroid drugs. The receptors shown here come from a woman aged 25 to 39 with Graves disease. Donor details come from another sample of the same person, matched by shared clones.

Many counts were recorded for this clonotype. One junction end disagrees with the germline gene, perhaps due to a read error. The chain couples TRBV5-1 to TRBJ1-5; 7 nucleotides align to TRBD1. CDR1 is SGHRS and CDR2 is YFSETQ in the germline V gene. The CDR3 has 16 amino acids. DNA of the CDR3: TGTGCCAGCAGCTTGGGGGACAGCCGTAGCAATCAGCCCCAGCATTTT. Translation: CASSLGDSRSNQPQHF.

The table lists this clonotype with many counts. This chain connects TRBV28 to TRBJ2-1; 9 bases map to TRBD2. The CDR3 consists of 17 residues. Germline values: CDR1 MDHEN, CDR2 SYDVKM. V was clipped by 6 bases and J by 2 bases; unmatched bases: 11. The CDR3 region has the DNA TGTGCCAGCAGCCCCGCCGGGGTAGCGGGAGCCTACAATGAGCAGTTCTTC. Translated, it gives CASSPAGVAGAYNEQFF.

This clonotype was counted between two and nine times. One end of the junction varies from germline; a read error may be responsible. The chain uses TRBV12-3 or TRBV12-4 and TRBJ2-5; D remains ambiguous. The CDR3 is 13 residues long. As DNA, the CDR3 is TGTGCCAGCAGCTTAGAGGATCAAGAGACCCAGTACTTC. This codes for CASSLEDQETQYF.

The chain carries TRBV19 and TRBJ1-2; D gene unclear. From germline, CDR1 is LNHDA and CDR2 SQIVND (reference sequence). The length of the CDR3 is 11 residues. V lost 4 bases and J lost 7, with 7 bases in between. Here the CDR3 DNA reads TGTGCCAGTAGTAGTTTCGCTGGCTACACCTTC. Amino acids: CASSSFAGYTF.

In this sample, this clonotype turned up many times. This rearrangement joins TRBV11-2 to TRBJ2-5; D is unresolved. In germline, CDR1 is SGHAT, CDR2 FQNNGV. The CDR3 loop spans 14 amino acids. V dropped 1 base and J dropped 5 bases, with 11 bases sitting between them. This CDR3 is CASSLVSIGETQYF. In nucleotides, the CDR3 is TGTGCCAGCAGCTTAGTCTCTATCGGGGAGACCCAGTACTTC.

The table lists this clonotype with many counts. The chain couples TRBV29-1 to TRBJ2-5; the D gene is possibly TRBD2 (5 bases). The V gene's germline CDR1 is SQVTM and CDR2 ANQGSEA. CDR3 length: 15 amino acids. V was pared by 4 bases and J by 2 bases, with 17 bases between. CDR3 protein: CSVVPGSKPQETQYF. The CDR3 nucleotides read TGCAGCGTTGTACCGGGATCTAAGCCTCAAGAGACCCAGTACTTC.

About this clonotype itself: Without the conserved terminal phenylalanine or tryptophan, this CDR3 likely stems from a read error. This chain joins TRBV6-9 and TRBJ2-4, with D perhaps TRBD2 (5 bases). The CDR3 runs 15 residues. V gave up 3 bases and J gave up 1 base, with 10 bases separating them. In germline, CDR1 is MNHGY, CDR2 SVAAGI. The CDR3: CASSYGDSAKNIQYL. CDR3 nucleotides: TGTGCCAGCAGTTACGGGGATAGTGCCAAAAACATTCAGTACCTC.

This chain links TRBV6-1 with TRBJ1-3, with D perhaps matching TRBD1 (5 bases). V gave up 6 bases and J gave up 0 bases, with 15 bases separating them. This CDR3 region has 16 residues. CDR1 MNHNS and CDR2 SASEGT come from the germline V gene. The CDR3 loop reads CASSRLTAFSGNTIYF. The CDR3 DNA is TGTGCCAGCAGCCGTCTGACAGCCTTCTCTGGAAACACCATATATTTT.

This clonotype occurred many times. The chain combines TRBV3-1 with TRBJ1-2; tentative D call: TRBD1 (5 bases). This CDR3 has 12 residues. Germline V gene lookup returns CDR1 LGHDT and CDR2 YNNKEL (reference sequence). Trimming stripped 8 bases from V and 4 bases from J, with 11 bases between. CDR3 amino acids: CASGTGPYGYTF. CDR3 in DNA: TGTGCCAGCGGGACCGGGCCCTATGGCTACACCTTC.

This clonotype was recorded a few times. The chain employs TRBV7-6 and TRBJ2-5, with 10 bases fitting TRBD1. CDR3 length: 16 residues. CDR1 SGHVS and CDR2 FNYEAQ come from the germline V gene. J gave up 4 bases and V 5 bases, and 10 bases lay outside the gene matches. The CDR3 DNA reads as TGTGCCAGCAGCCCACGAGGACAGGGGGGTGGAGAGACCCAGTACTTC. Encoded protein: CASSPRGQGGGETQYF.

The V call is TRBV10-1, the J call TRBJ2-5; D is perhaps TRBD1 or TRBD2 (6 bases each). From germline, CDR1 is WNHNN and CDR2 SYGVQD (reference sequence). The CDR3 has 14 amino acids. Trimming pared 3 bases from V and 5 bases from J, leaving 13 bases between. The CDR3 loop is CASSDPGAGETQYF. Written as DNA, the CDR3 is TGCGCCAGCAGTGACCCGGGGGCCGGCGAGACCCAGTACTTC.

This clonotype was counted between two and nine times. The rearrangement links TRBV3-1 to TRBJ1-4; 10 nucleotides match TRBD1. The CDR3 is made up of 14 amino acids. With 2 bases clipped from V and 10 bases from J, the junction kept 4 bases outside the gene matches. Germline CDR1 reads LGHDT; CDR2 reads YNNKEL (reference sequence). The CDR3 sequence: CASSQSTGGRKLFF. The CDR3 coding sequence is TGTGCCAGCAGCCAATCGACAGGGGGCCGAAAACTGTTTTTT.

This clonotype was detected a few times. The junction departs from the called germline gene at one end, perhaps through a read error. J is TRBJ1-4 and V is TRBV28, with D unresolved. The CDR3 length is 14 residues. Per the germline V gene, CDR1 is MDHEN and CDR2 is SYDVKM. The CDR3 loop reads CAGSLGGFFEKLFF. CDR3 nucleotides: TGTGCCGGCAGTTTAGGAGGATTTTTTGAAAAACTGTTTTTT.

The V call is TRBV30, the J call TRBJ2-2, with 10 bases matching TRBD2. V shed 3 bases, J shed 1 base, and the junction held 14 bases outside the gene matches. The CDR3 covers 19 residues. Germline values: CDR1 GTSNPN, CDR2 SVGIG (reference sequence). The CDR3 region has the DNA TGTGCCTGGAGCGAAAGAGCGGGAGGGGCCCGGGGGAACACCGGGGAGCTGTTTTTT. Translating it yields CAWSERAGGARGNTGELFF.

There are many counts of this clonotype. This chain connects TRBV28 to TRBJ1-1; weak D call: TRBD1 (5 bases). CDR3 length: 14 residues. Germline V gene data show CDR1 as MDHEN and CDR2 as SYDVKM. With 2 bases removed from V and 4 bases from J, the gap between germline ends came to 11 bases. This CDR3 reads CASSLGGASTEAFF. For the CDR3, the DNA is TGTGCCAGCAGTTTAGGCGGGGCGAGCACTGAAGCTTTCTTT.

Ten or more counts support this clonotype. The rearrangement joins TRBV7-6 to TRBJ1-1, with D maybe TRBD1 (5 bases). The germline gives CDR1 SGHVS, CDR2 FNYEAQ. V was trimmed by 2 bases and J by 4 bases, leaving 14 bases between them. The CDR3 runs 15 residues. The CDR3 DNA reads as TGTGCCAGCAGCTTAAGTGGGCCAGGGCTCACTGAAGCTTTCTTT. Translated, it gives CASSLSGPGLTEAFF.

This clonotype appeared many times. This chain connects TRBV6-1 to TRBJ1-3; maybe TRBD1 (5 bases). V dropped 6 bases and J dropped 7 bases, with 19 bases sitting between them. Germline V gene data show CDR1 as MNHNS and CDR2 as SASEGT. The CDR3 totals 15 residues. This chain's CDR3 is CASRAHGGRVNTIYF. The CDR3 bases are TGTGCCAGCAGGGCTCACGGGGGGAGGGTTAACACCATATATTTT.

This chain links TRBV3-1 with TRBJ1-4; D is ambiguous. The CDR3 covers 14 residues. CDR1 is LGHDT, CDR2 YNNKEL, per germline (reference sequence). Trimming pared 5 bases from V and 3 bases from J, leaving 10 bases between. The CDR3 sequence is CASSYRHANEKLFF. The CDR3 nucleotides read TGTGCCAGCAGCTACCGACATGCTAATGAAAAACTGTTTTTT. Filled out from reference TRBV3-1 and TRBJ1-4, the complete variable domain reads DTAVSQTPKYLVTQMGNDKSIKCEQNLGHDTMYWYKQDSKKFLKIMFSYNNKELIINETVPNRFSPKSPDKAHLNLHINSLELGDSAVYFCASSYRHANEKLFFGSGTQLSVL.

The chain is built from TRBV15 and TRBJ2-1; either TRBD1 or TRBD2 may fit D (5 bases each). This CDR3 is built from 13 residues. Germline V CDR1 and CDR2: LNHNV, YYDKDF (reference sequence). V was trimmed by 3 bases and J by 8 bases, leaving 11 bases between them. The CDR3 here is CATSSRDVHEQFF. CDR3 nucleotide sequence: TGTGCCACCAGCAGTAGGGACGTCCATGAGCAGTTCTTC. Together with reference TRBV15 and TRBJ2-1, the CDR3 gives the full variable domain: DAMVIQNPRYQVTQFGKPVTLSCSQTLNHNVMYWYQQKSSQAPKLLFHYYDKDFNNEADTPDNFQSRRPNTSFCFLDIRSPGLGDTAMYLCATSSRDVHEQFFGPGTRLTVL.

Ten or more counts support this clonotype. The chain combines TRBV30 with TRBJ1-1; D is ambiguous. V gave up 2 bases and J gave up 4 bases, with 5 bases separating them. This CDR3 comprises 11 residues. Germline CDR1 GTSNPN, CDR2 SVGIG (reference sequence). The CDR3 loop reads CAWSSTTEAFF. In DNA form, the CDR3 reads TGTGCCTGGAGTTCAACCACTGAAGCTTTCTTT.

On this clonotype itself: Germline and junction disagree at one end, which may indicate a read error. V usage is TRBV7-7 and J usage is TRBJ2-1, with 9 bases aligning to TRBD1. The germline gives CDR1 SSHAT, CDR2 FNYEAQ (reference sequence). This CDR3 is 15 amino acids long. The CDR3 DNA is TGTGCTAGCAGCTTAGGGACAGGGCGTTTCACTGAGCAGTTCTTC. Translating gives CASSLGTGRFTEQFF.

This clonotype came up many times. This chain connects TRBV20-1 to TRBJ2-1; 7 bases are shared with TRBD1. The CDR3 extends over 15 amino acids. V trimming: 1 base; J trimming: 5 bases; junction bases outside the gene matches: 8. CDR1 and CDR2 from the germline V gene are DFQATT and SNEGSKA (reference sequence). CDR3 in DNA: TGCAGTGCTAGAGGCGGCAGGGGGTACAACAATGAGCAGTTCTTC. Amino acids: CSARGGRGYNNEQFF.

This clonotype showed up just a few times. The chain is built from TRBV20-1 and TRBJ2-6, with TRBD2 matching 10 bases. In germline, CDR1 is DFQATT, CDR2 SNEGSKA (reference sequence). V lost 4 bases and J lost 2; bases outside the gene matches: 5. This CDR3 comprises 16 residues. CDR3 DNA: TGCAGTGCTACCCTAGCGGGAGAGACTGGGGCCAACGTCCTGACTTTC. It encodes CSATLAGETGANVLTF.

This clonotype was counted ten times or more. This chain joins TRBV5-6 and TRBJ1-1; D gene uncertain. CDR1 is SGHDT and CDR2 is YYEEEE in the germline V gene. This CDR3 region has 15 residues. The V gene lost 2 bases and the J gene lost 1 base, with 12 bases spanning the gap. The CDR3 coding sequence is TGTGCCAGCAGCTTTGGTGCCTCAGCGAACACTGAAGCTTTCTTT. It specifies CASSFGASANTEAFF.

V usage is TRBV28 and J usage is TRBJ2-7; D is unclear. CDR3 length: 13 amino acids. The germline V gene encodes CDR1 MDHEN and CDR2 SYDVKM. Trimming stripped 0 bases from V and 7 bases from J, with 10 bases between. In nucleotides, the CDR3 is TGTGCCAGCAGTTTATGGCGTTACGGTGAGCAGTACTTC. Translation: CASSLWRYGEQYF.

The chain has TRBV27 and TRBJ2-3, with 16 bases identical to TRBD2. V shed 7 bases, J shed 3 bases, and the junction held 16 bases outside the gene matches. Germline V lookup: CDR1 MNHEY, CDR2 SMNVEV (reference sequence). The CDR3 totals 20 residues. This chain's CDR3 is CASILTGTSGRAGETDTQYF. In nucleotides, the CDR3 is TGTGCCAGCATTCTTACCGGGACTAGCGGGAGGGCCGGGGAAACAGATACGCAGTATTTT.

This clonotype occurred a few times. This rearrangement joins TRBV24-1 to TRBJ2-7; 8 positions agree with TRBD2. J was trimmed by 5 bases and V by 5 bases; bases with no gene match: 10. CDR3 length: 15 amino acids. Germline V gives CDR1 KGHDR, CDR2 SFDVKD. This CDR3 reads CATSGGSGSINEQYF. DNA of the CDR3: TGTGCCACCAGTGGGGGAAGCGGGAGTATCAACGAGCAGTACTTC.

This clonotype has only a few counts. The genes are TRBV19 and TRBJ2-1; D is perhaps TRBD2 (6 bases). In germline, CDR1 is LNHDA, CDR2 SQIVND (reference sequence). CDR3 length: 17 amino acids. V lost 5 bases and J 5 bases, leaving 22 bases between the germline ends. The CDR3 coding sequence is TGTGCCAGTAGTCTAAGGATAGCGGTTTCCCGAAACAATGAGCAGTTCTTC. It is translated as CASSLRIAVSRNNEQFF.